This TCR beta chain was observed in a study of identifying expanded T cells in peripheral blood. In the case of this clone: Its antigen is not known.

This CDR3 comprises 15 residues. Trimming took 3 bases from V and 10 from J; bases not matched to a gene: 10. Germline CDR1 reads SGHRS; CDR2 reads YFSETQ. No infections or other immune events were documented during collection. TCRdb's copy holds only in-frame clones and misses some; the assay was immunoSEQ multiplex PCR. Counted here are 80,000 to 90,000 clones, approximately 90% occurring once; the ten biggest clones make up approximately 3%. Whole-study findings and limits: About 1.2 clones differed between technical replicates, versus approximately 17 and 20 over time.

This chain connects TRBV5-1 to TRBJ2-1; TRBD2 matches at 10 bases. The specimen sequenced was blood. The source of this sequence is a person between 18 and 75 years old in good health. The CDR3 loop reads CASSSGAGGPWEQFF. The CDR3 DNA reads as TGCGCCAGCAGCTCAGGAGCGGGAGGGCCATGGGAGCAGTTCTTC.